This T cell receptor beta chain is from a study of radiotherapy plus CTLA-4 blockade in lung cancer. Study background: Disease control was achieved by about 29% of patients, and objective responses by about 19%.

TCRdb keeps only in-frame clones here, not all; method: immunoSEQ multiplex PCR. The sample contains around 70,000 clones, 87% of which appear only once. This CDR3 is built from 15 residues. Germline lookup yields CDR1 SGHRS and CDR2 YFSETQ. V was trimmed by 1 base and J by 2 bases, leaving 10 bases between them. Source: peripheral blood, taken from a patient treated with radiotherapy plus ipilimumab. The J gene is TRBJ1-5, the V gene TRBV5-1; D uncertain. The TCR originated in a human donor with non-small cell lung cancer that progressed on radiotherapy plus ipilimumab. CDR3 in DNA: TGCGCCAGCAGCTTGTCTGGGCAGGGCAATCAGCCCCAGCATTTT. Amino acids: CASSLSGQGNQPQHF.